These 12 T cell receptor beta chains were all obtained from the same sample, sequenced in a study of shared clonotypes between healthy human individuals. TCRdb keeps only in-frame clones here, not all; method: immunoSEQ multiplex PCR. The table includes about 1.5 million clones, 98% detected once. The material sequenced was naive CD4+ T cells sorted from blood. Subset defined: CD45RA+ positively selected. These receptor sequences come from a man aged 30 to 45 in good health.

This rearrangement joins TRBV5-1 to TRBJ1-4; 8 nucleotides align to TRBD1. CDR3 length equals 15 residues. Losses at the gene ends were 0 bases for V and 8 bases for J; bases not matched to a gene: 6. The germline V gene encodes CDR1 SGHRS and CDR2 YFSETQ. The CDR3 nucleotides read TGCGCCAGCAGCTTGGGGGGGACAGGTCAGGAAAAACTGTTTTTT. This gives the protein CASSLGGTGQEKLFF.

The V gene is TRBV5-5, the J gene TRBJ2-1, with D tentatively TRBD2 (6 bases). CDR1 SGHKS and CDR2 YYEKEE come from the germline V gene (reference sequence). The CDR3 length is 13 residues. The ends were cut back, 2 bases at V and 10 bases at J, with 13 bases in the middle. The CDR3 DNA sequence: TGTGCCAGCAGCTTCGGGGACTTTAGGGAGCAGTTCTTC. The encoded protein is CASSFGDFREQFF.

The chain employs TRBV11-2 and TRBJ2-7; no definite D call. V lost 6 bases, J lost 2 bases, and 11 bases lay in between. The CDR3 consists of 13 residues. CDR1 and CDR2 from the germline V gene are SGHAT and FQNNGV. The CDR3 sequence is CASRSGLPYEQYF. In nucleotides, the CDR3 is TGTGCCAGCAGATCGGGCCTACCCTACGAGCAGTACTTC.

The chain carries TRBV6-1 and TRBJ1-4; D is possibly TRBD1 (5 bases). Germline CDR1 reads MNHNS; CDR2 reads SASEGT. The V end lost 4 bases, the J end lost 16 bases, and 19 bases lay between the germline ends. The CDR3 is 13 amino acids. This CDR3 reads CASSALRGTGEFF. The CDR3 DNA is TGTGCCAGCAGTGCCCTGCGGGGGACGGGTGAGTTTTTT.

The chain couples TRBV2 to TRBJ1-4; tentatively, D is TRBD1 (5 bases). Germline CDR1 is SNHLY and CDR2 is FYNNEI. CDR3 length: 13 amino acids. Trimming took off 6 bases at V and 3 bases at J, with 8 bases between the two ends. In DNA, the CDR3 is TGTGCCAGCAGACGGGGGGCTAATGAAAAACTGTTTTTT. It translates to CASRRGANEKLFF.

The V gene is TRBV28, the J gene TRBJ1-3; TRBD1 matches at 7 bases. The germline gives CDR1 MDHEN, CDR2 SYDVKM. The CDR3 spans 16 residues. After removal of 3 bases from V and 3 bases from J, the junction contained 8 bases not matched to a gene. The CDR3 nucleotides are TGTGCCAGCAGTTTGGCCGCGACAGGGTTTGGAAACACCATATATTTT. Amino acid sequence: CASSLAATGFGNTIYF.

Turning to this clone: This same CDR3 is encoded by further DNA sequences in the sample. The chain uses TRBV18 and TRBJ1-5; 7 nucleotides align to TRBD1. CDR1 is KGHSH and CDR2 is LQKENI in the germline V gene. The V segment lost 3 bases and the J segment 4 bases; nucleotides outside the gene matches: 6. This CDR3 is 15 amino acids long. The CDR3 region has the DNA TGTGCCAGCTCACCCCTCGGGGACAGTAATCAGCCCCAGCATTTT. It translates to CASSPLGDSNQPQHF.

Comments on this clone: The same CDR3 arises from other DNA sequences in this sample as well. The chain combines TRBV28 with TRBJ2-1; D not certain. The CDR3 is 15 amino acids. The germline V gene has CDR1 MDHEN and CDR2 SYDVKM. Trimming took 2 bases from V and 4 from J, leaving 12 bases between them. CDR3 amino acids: CASSLGLGSYNEQFF. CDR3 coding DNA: TGTGCCAGCAGTTTAGGTTTGGGGTCGTACAATGAGCAGTTCTTC.

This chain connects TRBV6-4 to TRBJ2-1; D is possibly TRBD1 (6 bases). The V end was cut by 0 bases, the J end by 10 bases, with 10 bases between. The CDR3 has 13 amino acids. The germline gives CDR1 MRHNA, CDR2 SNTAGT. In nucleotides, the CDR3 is TGTGCCAGCAGTGACTCGTATGGGGGCGAGCAGTTCTTC. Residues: CASSDSYGGEQFF.

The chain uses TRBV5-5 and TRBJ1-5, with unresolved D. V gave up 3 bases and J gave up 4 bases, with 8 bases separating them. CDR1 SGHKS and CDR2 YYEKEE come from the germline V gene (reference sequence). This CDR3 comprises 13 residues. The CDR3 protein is CASSSEGNQPQHF. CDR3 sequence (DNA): TGTGCCAGCAGCTCCGAGGGTAATCAGCCCCAGCATTTT.

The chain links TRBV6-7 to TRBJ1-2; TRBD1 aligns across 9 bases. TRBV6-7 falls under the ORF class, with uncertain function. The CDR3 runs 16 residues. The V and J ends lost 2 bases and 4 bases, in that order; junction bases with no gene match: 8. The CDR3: CASSYLRDRALYGYTF. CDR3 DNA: TGTGCCAGCAGTTACCTCCGGGACAGGGCTCTCTATGGCTACACCTTC.

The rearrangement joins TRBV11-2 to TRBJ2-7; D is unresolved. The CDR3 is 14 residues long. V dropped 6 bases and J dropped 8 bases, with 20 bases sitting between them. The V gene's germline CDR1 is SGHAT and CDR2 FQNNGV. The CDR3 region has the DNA TGTGCCAGCAGAGGGCCAGGACCCCCTGTGAAGCAGTACTTC. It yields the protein CASRGPGPPVKQYF.